These 26 T cell receptor beta chains came from one sample sequenced in a study of blood T cell repertoires in COVID-19. Assay: immunoSEQ multiplex PCR; the TCRdb copy retains only in-frame clones and omits some. The sample contains tens of thousands of clones, roughly 80% of which appear only once. Sequenced sample: peripheral blood. These receptor sequences come from a human donor in a cohort sampled during active COVID-19.

This clone was found once. This rearrangement joins TRBV18 to TRBJ1-2, with 8 nucleotides matching TRBD1. The CDR3 has 14 amino acids. Germline lookup yields CDR1 KGHSH and CDR2 LQKENI. With V trimmed by 6 bases and J by 5 bases, 8 bases remained unmatched. The CDR3 spells CASSQDRVKYGYTF. DNA for the CDR3: TGTGCCAGCTCCCAGGACAGGGTGAAATATGGCTACACCTTC.

Relative to its sample, this clone is medium-sized. This chain connects TRBV19 to TRBJ1-5; 7 nucleotides match TRBD1. This CDR3 has 16 amino acids. CDR1 LNHDA and CDR2 SQIVND come from the germline V gene (reference sequence). V lost 5 bases, J lost 8 bases, and 15 bases stayed unmatched. The CDR3 nucleotides read TGTGCCAGTAGTCGATCAGGGGGTAGGATTATGGAGCCCCAGCATTTT. It is translated as CASSRSGGRIMEPQHF.

The chain recombines TRBV9 with TRBJ1-3; no definite D call. Looked up from germline, CDR1 is SGDLS and CDR2 is YYNGEE. With 4 bases removed from V and 0 bases from J, the gap between germline ends came to 11 bases. This CDR3 comprises 15 residues. This CDR3 is CASSPTPGSGNTIYF. CDR3 DNA: TGTGCCAGCAGCCCAACCCCAGGCTCTGGAAACACCATATATTTT.

This chain connects TRBV19 to TRBJ1-1; 12 nucleotides line up with TRBD1. Germline CDR1 and CDR2: LNHDA and SQIVND (reference sequence). The CDR3 totals 14 residues. Germline trimming cut 10 bases from V and 1 base from J; bases unmatched to any gene: 4. CDR3 in amino acids: CATRDRGPNTEAFF. The CDR3 DNA follows: TGTGCCACTAGGGACAGGGGGCCGAACACTGAAGCTTTCTTT.

This clone was seen more than once but under ten times. V and J are TRBV28 and TRBJ1-2, with 8 bases lining up with TRBD1. V lost 4 bases and J lost 8; bases outside the gene matches: 9. The CDR3 has 14 residues. Germline V lookup: CDR1 MDHEN, CDR2 SYDVKM. CDR3 nucleotides: TGTGCCAGCAGTTCCCCAGGGGGCGATGAAGGCTACACCTTC. Translating it yields CASSSPGGDEGYTF.

The genes are TRBV7-8 and TRBJ1-1, with 10 positions matching TRBD1. Germline values: CDR1 SGHVS, CDR2 FQNEAQ. The CDR3 loop spans 17 amino acids. With 4 bases clipped from V and 1 base from J, the junction kept 9 bases outside the gene matches. CDR3 loop: CASSSQTRQGANTEAFF. CDR3 nucleotide sequence: TGTGCCAGCAGCTCTCAAACCCGACAGGGGGCGAACACTGAAGCTTTCTTT.

The V and J genes are TRBV11-2 and TRBJ2-7; 8 bases match TRBD1. The germline CDR1 and CDR2 sequences are SGHAT and FQNNGV. V shed 4 bases, J shed 3 bases, and the junction held 5 bases outside the gene matches. This CDR3 is built from 14 residues. For the CDR3, the DNA is TGTGCCAGCAGCTCGTCCGGGACAGGCTACGAGCAGTACTTC. Its translation is CASSSSGTGYEQYF. Full variable domain (outside the CDR3, taken from reference TRBV11-2 and TRBJ2-7): EAGVAQSPRYKIIEKRQSVAFWCNPISGHATLYWYQQILGQGPKLLIQFQNNGVVDDSQLPKDRFSAERLKGVDSTLKIQPAKLEDSAVYLCASSSSGTGYEQYFGPGTRLTVT.

The chain joins TRBV4-3 to TRBJ1-1; 7 nucleotides line up with TRBD1. Trimming removed 2 bases from V and 3 bases from J; junction bases left unmatched: 0. From germline, CDR1 is LGHNA and CDR2 YSLEER. The CDR3 has 13 amino acids. In DNA form, the CDR3 reads TGCGCCAGCAGCCAAACAGGGGACACTGAAGCTTTCTTT. Its translation: CASSQTGDTEAFF.

The chain links TRBV4-2 to TRBJ2-2; D is possibly TRBD2 (6 bases). Deletions cut 6 bases from V and 6 bases from J, with 23 bases between. Germline V gene data show CDR1 as LGHNA and CDR2 as YNFKEQ. CDR3 length: 17 residues. The chain's CDR3 is CASRREPLAGTAGELFF. In DNA, the CDR3 is TGTGCCAGCAGAAGGGAGCCCTTGGCGGGGACGGCCGGGGAGCTGTTTTTT.

This chain joins TRBV11-2 and TRBJ1-1, with D possibly matching TRBD1 (5 bases). This CDR3 is built from 13 residues. Trimming took 5 bases from V and 3 from J, leaving 10 bases between them. Germline CDR1 reads SGHAT; CDR2 reads FQNNGV. The CDR3 region has the DNA TGTGCCAGCAGCCTAACAGGATACACTGAAGCTTTCTTT. Amino acid sequence: CASSLTGYTEAFF.

The chain uses TRBV7-2 and TRBJ2-3, with D hard to call. V gave up 1 base and J gave up 0 bases, with 5 bases separating them. Germline V gives CDR1 SGHTA, CDR2 FQGNSA. This CDR3 is built from 14 residues. The CDR3 DNA reads as TGTGCCAGCAGCTTAGAACAGAGCACAGATACGCAGTATTTT. It yields the protein CASSLEQSTDTQYF.

The chain joins TRBV27 to TRBJ2-2; 7 nucleotides agree with TRBD1. Germline-derived CDR1 and CDR2 are MNHEY and SMNVEV (reference sequence). The length of the CDR3 is 15 residues. The V gene end was trimmed by 4 bases and the J gene end by 6 bases; junction bases not matched to a gene: 8. CDR3 region: CASSSQGVLAGELFF. DNA of the CDR3: TGTGCCAGCAGTTCCCAGGGGGTCCTGGCCGGGGAGCTGTTTTTT.

The V gene is TRBV6-1, the J gene TRBJ1-2; weak D call: TRBD1 (5 bases). The CDR3 is 13 residues long. The V gene's germline CDR1 is MNHNS and CDR2 SASEGT. V dropped 3 bases and J dropped 0 bases, with 5 bases sitting between them. The CDR3 nucleotides are TGTGCCAGCAGTGAGACAGCTAACTATGGCTACACCTTC. Residues: CASSETANYGYTF.

This chain joins TRBV27 and TRBJ1-6; D perhaps matches TRBD1 (5 bases). Per the germline V gene, CDR1 is MNHEY and CDR2 is SMNVEV (reference sequence). This CDR3 region has 16 residues. Trimming shortened V by 3 bases and J by 6 bases, and 15 bases separated the two germline ends. The CDR3 DNA follows: TGTGCCAGCAGTTTGGAAGGGGCTAATGCTAATTCACCCCTCCACTTT. The encoded protein is CASSLEGANANSPLHF.

The chain is built from TRBV7-2 and TRBJ1-3, with D uncertain. The CDR3 consists of 15 residues. Germline V gene data show CDR1 as SGHTA and CDR2 as FQGNSA. The V end was cut by 6 bases, the J end by 0 bases, with 12 bases between. The CDR3 sequence: CASRPTGNSGNTIYF. The CDR3 region has the DNA TGTGCCAGCAGACCGACTGGCAACTCTGGAAACACCATATATTTT.

The rearrangement joins TRBV11-3 to TRBJ2-1, with 8 bases fitting TRBD1. The V and J ends lost 5 bases and 15 bases, in that order; junction bases with no gene match: 9. Per the germline V gene, CDR1 is SGHNT and CDR2 is YENEEA. The CDR3 is 12 amino acids. The DNA for the CDR3 is TGTGCCAGCAGCCCAGGACAGGGCGATGCGTTCTTC. It translates to CASSPGQGDAFF.

V and J are TRBV5-4 and TRBJ2-7, with unresolved D. Looked up from germline, CDR1 is SGHNT and CDR2 is YYREEE (reference sequence). The length of the CDR3 is 11 residues. Trimming took 3 bases from V and 6 from J, leaving 7 bases between them. The CDR3 here is CASSSRGEQYF. Here the CDR3 DNA reads TGTGCCAGCAGCTCCAGAGGCGAGCAGTACTTC.

CDR3 coding DNA: TGCGCCAGCAGCCCGACTACCACGGAGGGGTATGGCTACACCTTC. Encoded protein: CASSPTTTEGYGYTF. The rearrangement uses TRBV5-1 and TRBJ1-2; D perhaps matches TRBD1 (5 bases). Germline assignment: CDR1 SGHRS and CDR2 YFSETQ. The length of the CDR3 is 15 residues. Trimming removed 4 bases from V and 5 bases from J, with 18 bases in between.

The chain uses TRBV28 and TRBJ1-2, with TRBD1 as a possible D gene (6 bases). The V gene lost 7 bases and the J gene lost 2 bases, with 8 bases spanning the gap. Germline CDR1 MDHEN, CDR2 SYDVKM. This CDR3 spans 12 amino acids. CDR3 in amino acids: CASKDSNYGYTF. The CDR3 DNA is TGTGCCAGCAAGGACAGCAACTATGGCTACACCTTC.

The V gene is TRBV29-1, the J gene TRBJ1-1; the D is unclear. The CDR3 contains 13 residues. V was pared by 8 bases and J by 1 base, with 14 bases between. Germline V lookup: CDR1 SQVTM, CDR2 ANQGSEA. This CDR3 is CSFRSGKNTEAFF. DNA of the CDR3: TGCAGCTTTAGGTCCGGGAAGAACACTGAAGCTTTCTTT.

This chain uses TRBV2 with TRBJ1-1; perhaps TRBD1 as D (6 bases). This CDR3 region has 13 residues. Germline assignment: CDR1 SNHLY and CDR2 FYNNEI. Trimming shortened V by 7 bases and J by 5 bases, and 14 bases separated the two germline ends. CDR3: CASTRGLRTEAFF. The CDR3 coding sequence is TGTGCCAGCACTAGGGGGTTGAGAACTGAAGCTTTCTTT.

V and J are TRBV2 and TRBJ1-2, with D perhaps matching TRBD1 (6 bases). Germline loops: CDR1 SNHLY, CDR2 FYNNEI. The CDR3 covers 14 residues. V was pared by 6 bases and J by 6 bases, with 17 bases between. In DNA, the CDR3 is TGTGCCAGCAGGTGGCGGGGGGGCATGAATGGCTACACCTTC. Translating it yields CASRWRGGMNGYTF. The entire variable domain, with the rest obtained from reference TRBV2 and TRBJ1-2, is as follows: EPEVTQTPSHQVTQMGQEVILRCVPISNHLYFYWYRQILGQKVEFLVSFYNNEISEKSEIFDDQFSVERPDGSNFTLKIRSTKLEDSAMYFCASRWRGGMNGYTFGSGTRLTVV.

The chain combines TRBV4-3 with TRBJ2-3, with a possible D match to TRBD2 (6 bases). Germline V gives CDR1 LGHNA, CDR2 YSLEER. V lost 0 bases and J lost 6, with 13 bases in between. The CDR3 length is 15 residues. The CDR3 bases are TGCGCCAGCAGCCAAGAAGCTGGAGGGGCGGATACGCAGTATTTT. It translates to CASSQEAGGADTQYF.

This clone was counted a few times. This chain links TRBV9 with TRBJ2-2; D call uncertain. CDR3 length: 13 residues. V gave up 4 bases and J gave up 4 bases, with 8 bases separating them. Germline V lookup: CDR1 SGDLS, CDR2 YYNGEE. CDR3 loop: CASSPLTTGELFF. In DNA form, the CDR3 reads TGTGCCAGCAGCCCCCTAACCACCGGGGAGCTGTTTTTT.

This clone was seen more than once but under ten times. The rearrangement uses TRBV2 and TRBJ1-3; unclear D gene. V was clipped by 9 bases and J by 4 bases, with 16 bases between them. The CDR3 runs 14 residues. Germline V CDR1 and CDR2: SNHLY, FYNNEI. CDR3 in DNA: TGTGCCAGTTCCAATTCTTACTCCGGAAACACCATATATTTT. Translating it yields CASSNSYSGNTIYF.

V is TRBV7-9 and J is TRBJ2-1; 9 bases are a match to TRBD1. This CDR3 region has 16 residues. V shed 4 bases and J 7 bases; nucleotides not matched to a gene: 11. CDR1 and CDR2 (germline): SEHNR, FQNEAQ (reference sequence). The CDR3 nucleotides read TGTGCCAGCAGCTCGGACAGGGGACTCTCCATGAATGAGCAGTTCTTC. Translation: CASSSDRGLSMNEQFF.